This T cell receptor (beta chain) was sequenced for a study of CD8 T cells in ankylosing spondylitis. Germline V CDR1 and CDR2: SGHTA, FQGNSA. The CDR3 is 16 amino acids. The V end was cut by 1 base, the J end by 4 bases, with 14 bases between. Researchers built TCR beta libraries using quantitative 5'-RACE with molecular barcodes. In TCRdb, the 5' RACE reads were re-called with MiXCR into one record per CDR3 protein. The profile shows under 150,000 distinct CDR3 sequences, around 8.5% of them singletons. Study observations and caveats: Reports say disease-linked clones showed up significantly more in matched ankylosing spondylitis synovial fluid.

This clonotype has ten or more counts. Its antigen is undetermined. Sequences were obtained from blood, either unsorted or a sorted T cell fraction (not recorded which). The sequence was collected from a male donor with ankylosing spondylitis or in good health (not recorded which). This rearrangement joins TRBV7-2 to TRBJ1-3, with D possibly being TRBD1 (6 bases). CDR3 region: CASSLVPGAYGNTIYF. DNA for the CDR3: TGTGCCAGCAGCTTAGTGCCAGGGGCCTACGGAAACACCATATATTTT.